The entry below describes one T cell receptor (beta chain). The sample belongs to a study of Ad26.COV2.S vaccination and SARS-CoV-2 variants. Documented treatment: around 19 received Ad26.COV2.S at low or high dose, single or two shots; roughly 5 received placebo; per-sample allocation not given. On day 63 after the first injection, vaccine and placebo recipients gave samples. Assay used: immunoSEQ multiplex PCR; TCRdb lists only in-frame clones, some missing. The data hold around 400,000 clones, with over 75% observed a single time. The source of this sequence is a person between 18 and 65 years old who received the Ad26.COV2.S COVID-19 vaccine or a placebo. The sequenced sample was peripheral blood, obtained in a trial of Ad26.COV2.S vaccine versus placebo.

DNA of the CDR3: TGCGCCAGCAGCCAGGCTAGCGCCTACGAGCAGTACTTC. Translating gives CASSQASAYEQYF. The chain employs TRBV4-1 and TRBJ2-7; TRBD2 might be the D (6 bases). This CDR3 is 13 amino acids long. Per the germline V gene, CDR1 is MGHRA and CDR2 is YSYEKL. The V end lost 3 bases, the J end lost 2 bases, and 8 bases lay between the germline ends.